The clone carrying this T cell receptor (beta chain) appeared once. The antigen remains undetermined. Using immunoSEQ multiplex PCR, the repertoire was profiled, and TCRdb retains in-frame clones only, with some absent. The data show about 180,000 clones, 84% seen once. The CDR3 is made up of 16 amino acids. Germline CDR1 SGHNT, CDR2 YYREEE (reference sequence). With 1 base removed from V and 2 bases from J, the gap between germline ends came to 13 bases. This entry is derived from a study of cytotoxic CD8 clonotypes in ibrutinib-treated CLL. Overall study: Overall, some 24 responses were partial and 2 complete; following median approximately 65 months, around 15 patients stayed remitted and approximately 12 progressed. Study-wide points: Baseline levels were approached again at progression, after clonality had risen at ibrutinib response. T-cell clonality at baseline went above that of age-matched healthy donors and rose and fell with circulating CD8+ T-cell counts.

The sequence derives from a human donor with chronic lymphocytic leukemia. The source material was PBMCs, sampled after 24 months of ibrutinib treatment. This sequence joins TRBV5-4 and TRBJ1-5, with D perhaps TRBD1 (5 bases). For the CDR3, the DNA is TGTGCCAGCAGCTTGTGGGGGGGTGGCGGCAATCAGCCCCAGCATTTT. The encoded protein is CASSLWGGGGNQPQHF.